What follows are 20 T cell receptor beta chains derived from one specimen sequenced in a study of glioma-infiltrating T cells. The iRepertoire nested amplicon-rescue multiplex PCR amplified TCR alpha and beta CDR3s from RNA. TCRdb itself ran the multiplex PCR reads through MiXCR, one entry per CDR3 protein. The data show tens of thousands of distinct CDR3 sequences, less than 30% seen once. The sequencing sample was made of glioma tissue, nonneoplastic brain tissue, or PBMCs (not recorded which). All receptors come from a human donor with low-grade glioma or glioblastoma, undergoing nonglioma brain surgery, or in good health (not recorded which).

This clonotype was counted many times. V gene TRBV20-1 combines with J gene TRBJ2-7, with unresolved D. Trimming cost V 3 bases and J 5 bases, with 14 bases left between them. Germline-derived CDR1 and CDR2 are DFQATT and SNEGSKA (reference sequence). The CDR3 contains 13 residues. This CDR3 reads CSASRWATHEQYF. The CDR3 bases are TGCAGTGCTAGTAGGTGGGCTACTCACGAGCAGTACTTC.

About this clonotype itself: Just one base apart from a much larger clone, this may be a read error. The V gene is TRBV6-2 or TRBV6-3, the J gene TRBJ1-2, with a possible D match to TRBD1 (5 bases). Per germline, CDR1 MNHEY and CDR2 SVGEGT. The CDR3 is 14 amino acids. CDR3 region: CVSSPRRVNYGYTF. CDR3 bases: TGTGTCAGCAGCCCGCGCAGGGTTAACTATGGCTACACCTTC.

The chain has TRBV3-1 and TRBJ2-2, with D unclear. This CDR3 contains 14 residues. Germline CDR1 LGHDT, CDR2 YNNKEL (reference sequence). The ends were cut back, 2 bases at V and 2 bases at J, with 6 bases in the middle. The CDR3 loop reads CASSQRRNTGELFF. DNA of the CDR3: TGTGCCAGCAGCCAACGGAGAAACACCGGGGAGCTGTTTTTT.

This clonotype came up many times. This rearrangement joins TRBV4-1 to TRBJ2-7; TRBD2 might be the D (5 bases). CDR3 length: 17 amino acids. The germline V gene encodes CDR1 MGHRA and CDR2 YSYEKL. Trimming stripped 4 bases from V and 2 bases from J, with 21 bases between. CDR3 protein: CASSLGFLSGSTYEQYF. In DNA, the CDR3 is TGCGCCAGCAGCCTAGGATTCCTGAGCGGTAGCACCTACGAGCAGTACTTC.

This clonotype came up many times. The J gene is TRBJ2-7, the V gene TRBV7-9; D is unresolved. The CDR3 is made up of 14 amino acids. V gave up 0 bases and J gave up 3 bases, with 9 bases separating them. Germline lookup yields CDR1 SEHNR and CDR2 FQNEAQ (reference sequence). The CDR3 DNA is TGTGCCAGCAGCTTAGCACCACTGAGCTACGAGCAGTACTTC. It specifies CASSLAPLSYEQYF.

This clonotype was seen more than once but under ten times. The chain joins TRBV29-1 to TRBJ2-3, with 8 positions matching TRBD1. CDR1 and CDR2 (germline): SQVTM, ANQGSEA. Losses at the gene ends were 7 bases for V and 2 bases for J; bases not matched to a gene: 11. CDR3 length: 15 amino acids. CDR3 coding DNA: TGCAGCGGTGACAGGGGCCTTCCCTTCACAGATACGCAGTATTTT. Translated, it gives CSGDRGLPFTDTQYF.

The sample holds many counts of this clonotype. V is TRBV20-1 and J is TRBJ1-3; TRBD1 is a possible D gene (6 bases). The V and J ends lost 3 bases and 1 base respectively, with 16 bases between them. The germline gives CDR1 DFQATT, CDR2 SNEGSKA (reference sequence). The CDR3 is made up of 16 amino acids. For the CDR3, the DNA is TGCAGTGCTAGGCTTCCTCGGGGGGCGTCTGGAAACACCATATATTTT. As protein: CSARLPRGASGNTIYF.

V is TRBV7-9 and J is TRBJ2-3; 7 positions match TRBD1. V lost 5 bases and J lost 4; bases outside the gene matches: 6. Germline assignment: CDR1 SEHNR and CDR2 FQNEAQ (reference sequence). The CDR3 runs 14 residues. The CDR3 DNA reads as TGTGCCAGCAGCCTCGACCAGGGGGCAGATACGCAGTATTTT. It encodes CASSLDQGADTQYF.

About this clonotype itself: A read error may explain this, as a much larger clone is one base away. It is likely a read error, because the conserved phenylalanine at the end of the CDR3 is missing. V and J are TRBV2 and TRBJ2-5, with TRBD2 as a possible D gene (6 bases). V shed 7 bases and J shed 2 bases, with 11 bases lying between them. The germline V gene encodes CDR1 SNHLY and CDR2 FYNNEI. The CDR3 extends over 13 amino acids. The CDR3 loop is CASMRDLQETQYS. The CDR3 DNA reads as TGTGCCAGCATGAGGGACTTACAAGAGACCCAGTACTCC.

The V call is TRBV29-1, the J call TRBJ2-1, with 7 nucleotides matching TRBD2. With 3 bases clipped from V and 0 bases from J, the junction kept 5 bases outside the gene matches. The CDR3 sequence is 15 residues long. Germline assignment: CDR1 SQVTM and CDR2 ANQGSEA. CDR3 in amino acids: CSVEGGGSSYNEQFF. CDR3 nucleotide sequence: TGCAGCGTTGAGGGGGGGGGAAGCTCCTACAATGAGCAGTTCTTC.

Many counts were recorded for this clonotype. The chain is built from TRBV20-1 and TRBJ2-3; tentative D call: TRBD2 (6 bases). This CDR3 contains 12 residues. Looked up from germline, CDR1 is DFQATT and CDR2 is SNEGSKA (reference sequence). V gave up 4 bases and J gave up 5 bases, with 10 bases separating them. This chain's CDR3 is CSATGDVDTQYF. CDR3 in DNA: TGCAGTGCTACGGGGGACGTAGATACGCAGTATTTT.

This clonotype showed up many times. V and J are TRBV20-1 and TRBJ2-1, with 10 nucleotides matching TRBD2. Per the germline V gene, CDR1 is DFQATT and CDR2 is SNEGSKA (reference sequence). There are 16 residues in the CDR3. Losses at the gene ends were 2 bases for V and 2 bases for J; bases not matched to a gene: 6. This CDR3 reads CSARSPAGGTYNEQFF. Written as DNA, the CDR3 is TGCAGTGCTAGATCTCCAGCGGGAGGGACCTACAATGAGCAGTTCTTC.

This clonotype was found many times. The chain is built from TRBV7-2 and TRBJ1-4, with unresolved D. Germline V gene sequence: CDR1 SGHTA, CDR2 FQGNSA. CDR3 size: 14 residues. V was pared by 1 base and J by 6 bases, with 9 bases between. The CDR3 nucleotides read TGTGCCAGCAGCTTAGAAAGGAGCGATGAAAAACTGTTTTTT. Translating it yields CASSLERSDEKLFF.

This clonotype was picked up many times. The V gene is TRBV3-1, the J gene TRBJ1-5; 8 bases match TRBD1. Germline lookup yields CDR1 LGHDT and CDR2 YNNKEL (reference sequence). V gave up 0 bases and J gave up 6 bases; unmatched junction bases: 10. This CDR3 spans 17 amino acids. The CDR3 spells CASSQEDRVGAGQPQHF. The CDR3, as DNA: TGTGCCAGCAGCCAAGAGGACAGGGTGGGGGCAGGTCAGCCCCAGCATTTT. The full variable domain, rest sourced from reference TRBV3-1 and TRBJ1-5, is DTAVSQTPKYLVTQMGNDKSIKCEQNLGHDTMYWYKQDSKKFLKIMFSYNNKELIINETVPNRFSPKSPDKAHLNLHINSLELGDSAVYFCASSQEDRVGAGQPQHFGDGTRLSIL.

This clonotype was detected only a few times. CDR3 sequence reads: CASTPAGTADQETQYF. The CDR3 DNA is TGTGCCAGTACACCAGCCGGGACAGCAGATCAAGAGACCCAGTACTTC. The chain employs TRBV19 and TRBJ2-5, with 7 bases matching TRBD1. The V gene end was trimmed by 7 bases and the J gene end by 2 bases; junction bases not matched to a gene: 13. In germline, CDR1 is LNHDA, CDR2 SQIVND (reference sequence). The CDR3 sequence is 16 residues long.

This clonotype occurred many times. V usage is TRBV12-3 or TRBV12-4 and J usage is TRBJ2-3; tentative D call: TRBD2 (6 bases). The ends were cut back, 3 bases at V and 0 bases at J, with 10 bases in the middle. The CDR3 sequence is 15 residues long. As DNA, the CDR3 is TGTGCCAGCAGTTTTGAGGGAGGAAGCACAGATACGCAGTATTTT. Its protein product is CASSFEGGSTDTQYF.

This clonotype showed up many times. The chain employs TRBV5-1 and TRBJ2-1; the match to TRBD2 covers 11 bases. The CDR3 extends over 16 amino acids. Per the germline V gene, CDR1 is SGHRS and CDR2 is YFSETQ. V gave up 3 bases and J gave up 9 bases; unmatched junction bases: 11. The CDR3 protein is CASSSTSGGPMGEQFF. CDR3 nucleotide sequence: TGCGCCAGCAGCTCAACTAGCGGGGGACCTATGGGTGAGCAGTTCTTC.

Judged by abundance, this clonotype is medium-sized (0.01 to 0.1%). This chain joins TRBV10-3 and TRBJ2-5; a weak D match, TRBD2 (5 bases). CDR1 and CDR2 from the germline V gene are ENHRY and SYGVKD. The CDR3 totals 12 residues. Trimming pared 10 bases from V and 2 bases from J, leaving 11 bases between. Written as DNA, the CDR3 is TGTGCCACATCGGACTGGCAAGAGACCCAGTACTTC. The encoded protein is CATSDWQETQYF.

This clonotype was found many times. The gene calls are TRBV6-1 and TRBJ2-7, with a weak D call TRBD1 (6 bases). V lost 5 bases, J lost 0 bases, and 14 bases lay in between. The CDR3 contains 15 residues. Looked up from germline, CDR1 is MNHNS and CDR2 is SASEGT. In DNA, the CDR3 is TGTGCCAGCAGTTCCCCAGGGGCGAGCTCCTACGAGCAGTACTTC. It codes for CASSSPGASSYEQYF.

This clonotype was found many times. The chain uses TRBV10-2 and TRBJ1-1, with 7 nucleotides matching TRBD1. The V segment lost 1 base and the J segment 10 bases; nucleotides outside the gene matches: 6. This CDR3 has 13 residues. Looked up from germline, CDR1 is WSHSY and CDR2 is SAAADI. CDR3 residues: CASSELGTGVAFF. The CDR3 DNA follows: TGCGCCAGCAGTGAGTTAGGCACAGGGGTAGCTTTCTTT.